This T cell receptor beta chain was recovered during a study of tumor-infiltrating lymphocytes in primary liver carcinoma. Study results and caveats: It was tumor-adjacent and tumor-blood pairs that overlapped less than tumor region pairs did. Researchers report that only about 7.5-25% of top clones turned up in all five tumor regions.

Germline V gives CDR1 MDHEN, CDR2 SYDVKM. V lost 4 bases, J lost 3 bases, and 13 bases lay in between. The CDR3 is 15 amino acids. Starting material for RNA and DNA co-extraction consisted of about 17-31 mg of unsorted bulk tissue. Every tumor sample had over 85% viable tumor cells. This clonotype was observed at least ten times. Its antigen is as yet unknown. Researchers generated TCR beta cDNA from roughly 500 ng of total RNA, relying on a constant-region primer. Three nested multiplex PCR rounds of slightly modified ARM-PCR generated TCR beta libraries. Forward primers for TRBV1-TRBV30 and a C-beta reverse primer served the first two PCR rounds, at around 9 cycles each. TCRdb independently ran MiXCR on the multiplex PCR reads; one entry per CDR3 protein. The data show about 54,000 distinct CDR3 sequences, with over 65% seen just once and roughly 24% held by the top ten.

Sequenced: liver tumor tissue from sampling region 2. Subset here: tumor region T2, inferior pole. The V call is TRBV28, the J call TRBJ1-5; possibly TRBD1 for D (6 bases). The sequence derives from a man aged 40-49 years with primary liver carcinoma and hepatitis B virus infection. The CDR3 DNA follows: TGTGCCAGCAGTTCCCCGGACAGCCACAATCAGCCCCAGCATTTT. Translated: CASSSPDSHNQPQHF.